These 22 T cell receptor beta chains share one sample of origin, sequenced in a study of beta chain features in type 1 diabetes. Reverse transcription of all isolated RNA meant that expressed TCRB transcripts were sequenced. Assay used: immunoSEQ multiplex PCR; TCRdb lists only in-frame clones, some missing. Of over 65,000 clones listed, 25% to 35% are singletons. The sequenced sample consisted of stem cell memory CD4+ T cells from blood. The receptors derive from a woman aged 18-29 years in good health.

V gene TRBV4-2 combines with J gene TRBJ2-7; a weak D match, TRBD2 (5 bases). V gave up 4 bases and J gave up 5 bases, with 12 bases separating them. Germline loops: CDR1 LGHNA, CDR2 YNFKEQ. There are 13 residues in the CDR3. The CDR3 sequence: CASSRTGMNEQYF. CDR3 nucleotide sequence: TGTGCCAGCAGCCGGACGGGAATGAACGAGCAGTACTTC.

The chain recombines TRBV5-1 with TRBJ2-3, with 9 bases fitting TRBD2. The CDR3 length is 16 residues. V dropped 5 bases and J dropped 2; count of bases not matched to a gene: 9. Germline CDR1 is SGHRS and CDR2 is YFSETQ. CDR3 bases: TGCGCCAGCAGGGAGCTAGCGGGGAAATTCACAGATACGCAGTATTTT. This gives the protein CASRELAGKFTDTQYF. Together with reference TRBV5-1 and TRBJ2-3, the CDR3 gives the full variable domain: KAGVTQTPRYLIKTRGQQVTLSCSPISGHRSVSWYQQTPGQGLQFLFEYFSETQRNKGNFPGRFSGRQFSNSRSEMNVSTLELGDSALYLCASRELAGKFTDTQYFGPGTRLTVL.

This chain links TRBV19 with TRBJ2-2; TRBD1 might be the D (5 bases). V lost 3 bases and J lost 3, with 11 bases in between. CDR3 length: 15 amino acids. Per the germline V gene, CDR1 is LNHDA and CDR2 is SQIVND (reference sequence). The DNA of the CDR3 is TGTGCCAGTAGTATTGGCAGGGCCTACACCGGGGAGCTGTTTTTT. Its translation: CASSIGRAYTGELFF.

J is TRBJ1-1 and V is TRBV19; tentatively, D is TRBD1 (5 bases). This CDR3 spans 16 amino acids. Trimming took off 4 bases at V and 4 bases at J, with 19 bases between the two ends. The germline V gene encodes CDR1 LNHDA and CDR2 SQIVND (reference sequence). CDR3 bases: TGTGCCAGTAGTACCCCTAGGCAGGGAACGGGCACTGAAGCTTTCTTT. It is translated as CASSTPRQGTGTEAFF.

This rearrangement joins TRBV7-9 to TRBJ2-5; D unresolved. Deletions cut 3 bases from V and 7 bases from J, with 15 bases between. The length of the CDR3 is 14 residues. Per the germline V gene, CDR1 is SEHNR and CDR2 is FQNEAQ (reference sequence). The CDR3 DNA reads as TGTGCCAGCAGCTTTATGGGCCCTTCGGTGACCCAGTACTTC. As protein: CASSFMGPSVTQYF.

The chain has TRBV5-4 and TRBJ2-1; maybe TRBD2 (7 bases). This CDR3 region has 16 residues. CDR1 is SGHNT, CDR2 YYREEE, per germline (reference sequence). V was pared by 3 bases and J by 4 bases, with 17 bases between. The CDR3 protein is CASSSQSGGTYNEQFF. The CDR3 DNA sequence: TGTGCCAGCAGCTCCCAGTCGGGGGGCACGTACAATGAGCAGTTCTTC. Filled out from reference TRBV5-4 and TRBJ2-1, the complete variable domain reads ETGVTQSPTHLIKTRGQQVTLRCSSQSGHNTVSWYQQALGQGPQFIFQYYREEENGRGNFPPRFSGLQFPNYSSELNVNALELDDSALYLCASSSQSGGTYNEQFFGPGTRLTVL.

The chain has TRBV21-1 and TRBJ2-7; the table assigns TRBD1, which was not confirmed against the DNA. TRBV21-1 is designated a pseudogene. The CDR3 has 14 amino acids. The DNA of the CDR3 is TGTGCCAGCAGCATCGACCCGGACAGCTACGAGCAGTACTTC. Protein product: CASSIDPDSYEQYF.

Only a few counts were recorded for this clone. This chain joins TRBV18 and TRBJ1-6; 7 bases are shared with TRBD1. Germline CDR1 is KGHSH and CDR2 is LQKENI. This CDR3 contains 14 residues. After removal of 6 bases from V and 9 bases from J, the junction contained 8 bases not matched to a gene. The DNA for the CDR3 is TGTGCCAGCTCGCAAGGGACAGTGGGTTCACCCCTCCACTTT. Its translation: CASSQGTVGSPLHF.

This clone was detected only a few times. The chain joins TRBV30 to TRBJ2-7, with a tentative D call TRBD1 (5 bases). Germline CDR1 is GTSNPN and CDR2 is SVGIG (reference sequence). With 4 bases removed from V and 6 bases from J, the gap between germline ends came to 16 bases. This CDR3 spans 13 amino acids. The CDR3 sequence: CAWTSPLRGEQYF. CDR3 sequence (DNA): TGTGCCTGGACCAGCCCCCTAAGGGGCGAGCAGTACTTC.

The chain is built from TRBV7-2 and TRBJ2-6; D uncertain. CDR1 and CDR2 from the germline V gene are SGHTA and FQGNSA. Trimming left V 1 base short and J 0 bases short, with 4 bases between. The CDR3 length is 15 residues. The CDR3 DNA reads as TGTGCCAGCAGCTTAGACACCTCTGGGGCCAACGTCCTGACTTTC. It yields the protein CASSLDTSGANVLTF.

This clone was counted between two and nine times. The genes are TRBV23-1 and TRBJ1-1; D possibly corresponds to TRBD1 (6 bases). TRBV23-1 is an open reading frame whose function is uncertain. Between the trimmed V and J ends, which lost 8 bases and 1 base, there was a span of 20 bases. The CDR3 consists of 16 residues. The CDR3 spells CASGKGGRKTNTEAFF. The CDR3 DNA follows: TGCGCCAGCGGTAAAGGGGGTCGGAAAACGAACACTGAAGCTTTCTTT.

The V and J genes are TRBV2 and TRBJ2-3, with 8 positions matching TRBD2. Germline assignment: CDR1 SNHLY and CDR2 FYNNEI. The CDR3 contains 16 residues. Trimming at V came to 4 bases and at J to 1 base, leaving 7 bases not matched to a gene. DNA for the CDR3: TGTGCCAGCAGTGTGGTTAGCGGGGTCGGCACAGATACGCAGTATTTT. It encodes CASSVVSGVGTDTQYF.

The chain couples TRBV30 to TRBJ1-2; D call uncertain. CDR1 GTSNPN and CDR2 SVGIG come from the germline V gene (reference sequence). Trimming took off 5 bases at V and 4 bases at J, with 14 bases between the two ends. This CDR3 spans 13 amino acids. This CDR3 is CAWEKSEPYGYTF. The CDR3 DNA reads as TGTGCCTGGGAGAAAAGTGAACCCTATGGCTACACCTTC.

This clone was counted a few times. The V gene is TRBV19, the J gene TRBJ2-3, with 10 bases matching TRBD2. Per the germline V gene, CDR1 is LNHDA and CDR2 is SQIVND (reference sequence). The CDR3 is made up of 14 amino acids. The CDR3 spells CATDSSGSGNTQYF. CDR3 DNA: TGTGCTACGGATTCTAGCGGGAGTGGAAATACGCAGTATTTT.

The chain joins TRBV18 to TRBJ2-7, with D possibly matching TRBD1 (6 bases). Per germline, CDR1 KGHSH and CDR2 LQKENI. Between the trimmed V and J ends, which lost 5 bases and 1 base, there was a span of 18 bases. The CDR3 has 16 amino acids. Here the CDR3 DNA reads TGTGCCAGCTCAGCCTCTACTACGACAGGTTCCTACGAGCAGTACTTC. Its protein is CASSASTTTGSYEQYF.

This clone was seen a few times. This sequence joins TRBV5-4 and TRBJ1-6; TRBD1 agrees at 10 bases. The V segment lost 3 bases and the J segment 6 bases; nucleotides outside the gene matches: 6. Germline assignment: CDR1 SGHNT and CDR2 YYREEE (reference sequence). The CDR3 runs to 16 residues. CDR3 bases: TGTGCCAGCAGCTCCAGGACAGGGGGTATTAATTCACCCCTCCACTTT. The encoded protein is CASSSRTGGINSPLHF.

This clone was counted a few times. This chain links TRBV30 with TRBJ1-2, with D unclear. The V gene's germline CDR1 is GTSNPN and CDR2 SVGIG (reference sequence). This CDR3 region has 13 residues. Trimming stripped 2 bases from V and 2 bases from J, with 9 bases between. CDR3 DNA sequence: TGTGCCTGGAGTATAGACTTAAACTATGGCTACACCTTC. Protein sequence: CAWSIDLNYGYTF.

This clone has a handful of counts. The J gene is TRBJ1-6, the V gene TRBV7-6; D is unclear. Deletions cut 2 bases from V and 5 bases from J, with 4 bases between. This CDR3 contains 13 residues. Per the germline V gene, CDR1 is SGHVS and CDR2 is FNYEAQ. The CDR3 bases are TGTGCCAGCAGCTTAAATAATAATTCACCCCTCCACTTT. Protein product: CASSLNNNSPLHF.

This clone has just a few counts. One end of the junction does not line up with germline, which may come from a read error. This sequence joins TRBV15 and TRBJ2-3, with 8 positions matching TRBD1. Germline CDR1 and CDR2: LNHNV and YYDKDF (reference sequence). This CDR3 is 12 amino acids long. CDR3 bases: TGTGCCACCAGCAGAGCCGGGACAGGTACGAATTTT. This gives the protein CATSRAGTGTNF.

Only a few counts were recorded for this clone. The genes are TRBV5-1 and TRBJ1-1, with D perhaps TRBD1 (6 bases). Germline-derived CDR1 and CDR2 are SGHRS and YFSETQ. Deletions cut 1 base from V and 1 base from J, with 8 bases between. The CDR3 is made up of 14 amino acids. In DNA, the CDR3 is TGCGCCAGCAGCTTGACAGGGACGAACACTGAAGCTTTCTTT. It is translated as CASSLTGTNTEAFF.

This clone was seen a few times. The V and J genes are TRBV2 and TRBJ2-5; 8 bases align to TRBD2. The V gene's germline CDR1 is SNHLY and CDR2 FYNNEI. After removal of 4 bases from V and 4 bases from J, the junction contained 14 bases not matched to a gene. CDR3 length equals 17 residues. The CDR3 DNA follows: TGTGCCAGCAGTGCGAGGGTTGGAGCGGGAGCACTAGAGACCCAGTACTTC. It yields the protein CASSARVGAGALETQYF. The whole variable domain, filled in from reference TRBV2 and TRBJ2-5, reads EPEVTQTPSHQVTQMGQEVILRCVPISNHLYFYWYRQILGQKVEFLVSFYNNEISEKSEIFDDQFSVERPDGSNFTLKIRSTKLEDSAMYFCASSARVGAGALETQYFGPGTRLLVL.

The V gene is TRBV7-9, the J gene TRBJ2-3; TRBD2 agrees at 9 bases. This CDR3 has 16 residues. Unmatched junction bases numbered 11, after V lost 4 bases and J lost 6 bases. Germline CDR1 and CDR2: SEHNR and FQNEAQ (reference sequence). In DNA form, the CDR3 reads TGTGCCAGCAGCTCACCGGCGGGGGGGAGCATGGATACGCAGTATTTT. Translated, it gives CASSSPAGGSMDTQYF. Complete variable domain (other parts from reference TRBV7-9 and TRBJ2-3): DTGVSQNPRHKITKRGQNVTFRCDPISEHNRLYWYRQTLGQGPEFLTYFQNEAQLEKSRLLSDRFSAERPKGSFSTLEIQRTEQGDSAMYLCASSSPAGGSMDTQYFGPGTRLTVL.